This T cell receptor beta chain appears in the sequencing data of a study of blood T cell repertoires in COVID-19. Across the whole study: Collection of acute and convalescent COVID-19 samples took place in the United States, Italy and Spain. Sources were T cells, B-cell-depleted T cells, or PBMCs; the material itself was cDNA or gDNA.

This CDR3 contains 14 residues. Germline values: CDR1 MNHEY, CDR2 SMNVEV (reference sequence). The V gene lost 5 bases and the J gene lost 5 bases, with 15 bases spanning the gap. Authors' methods: By means of reference gene primer amplification, nucleated cell counts were estimated. Generated by immunoSEQ multiplex PCR, the TCRdb table keeps only in-frame clones and is missing some. The V and J calls and clone size are taken from that table; D and trimming were inferred from the DNA. The sample consists of about 170,000 clones, roughly 90% of them appearing once. Sequences were obtained from peripheral blood. The chain carries TRBV27 and TRBJ1-2; possible D gene TRBD1, 6 bases. The TCR comes from a woman in her fifties or sixties with acute or convalescent COVID-19. CDR3 nucleotides: TGTGCCAGCAGTCCGCCGGGACAAAATTATGGCTACACCTTC. Translated: CASSPPGQNYGYTF.